Described below is a single T cell receptor beta chain sequence and its context. This CDR3 contains 14 residues. V lost 1 base and J lost 4, with 10 bases in between. The germline gives CDR1 LGHNA, CDR2 YNFKEQ. This sample is part of a study of blood T cell repertoires in COVID-19. Study processing details: The assay estimated nucleated cells by amplifying reference gene primers. Data came from immunoSEQ multiplex PCR; TCRdb stores just in-frame clones and leaves some out. V, J and clone size derive from that table, while D and trimming were established from the DNA sequence. Altogether hundreds of thousands of clones are present, approximately 82% being singletons, with the ten largest covering over 1.5%.

The genes are TRBV4-2 and TRBJ1-2, with no clear D. The specimen sequenced was peripheral blood. The origin of this receptor is a woman at least 80 years old with acute or convalescent COVID-19. CDR3 coding DNA: TGTGCCAGCAGCCAAGGGCCACAGTTCTATGGCTACACCTTC. The encoded protein is CASSQGPQFYGYTF.